The 25 T cell receptor beta chains below come from one sample, sequenced in a study of T-cell reconstitution after alpha-beta-depleted transplantation in children. As it was prepared, the TCRbeta library received unique molecular identifiers. TCRdb analysed the PCR reads with MiXCR anew, one entry per CDR3 protein. The profile shows fewer than 550,000 distinct CDR3 sequences, 9.5% to 12% of them singletons. This specimen consisted of PBMCs, mostly from graft donor cells, obtained 180 days after TCRalphabeta/CD19-depleted stem cell transplant. The source is a female patient younger than 10 who had a stem cell transplant for aplastic anemia, so the T cells may come from the graft donor.

The chain is built from TRBV12-5 and TRBJ2-1, with 8 nucleotides matching TRBD2. The germline V gene has CDR1 LGHNT and CDR2 FRNRAP. The junction had 3 bases not matched to a gene; V was cut back by 2 bases and J by 6 bases. The CDR3 is 14 residues long. CDR3 in DNA: TGTGCTAGTGGTTTGCCGGGACTAGTCAATGAGCAGTTCTTC. Translating it yields CASGLPGLVNEQFF.

Only a few counts were recorded for this clonotype. The chain combines TRBV12-3 or TRBV12-4 with TRBJ2-1; D tentatively reads TRBD1 or TRBD2 (5 bases each). Trimming cost V 3 bases and J 3 bases, with 15 bases left between them. CDR3 size: 16 residues. CDR3 DNA: TGTGCCAGCAGTTTCTTGAGGGGACGGCGCTACAATGAGCAGTTCTTC. Translation: CASSFLRGRRYNEQFF.

This clonotype was found a few times. The chain carries TRBV20-1 and TRBJ2-5; D is possibly TRBD1 or TRBD2 (5 bases each). Per germline, CDR1 DFQATT and CDR2 SNEGSKA (reference sequence). The V gene lost 1 base and the J gene lost 0 bases, with 12 bases spanning the gap. This CDR3 contains 15 residues. The DNA for the CDR3 is TGCAGTGCTAGAGGGGGCCTAGCTAACCAAGAGACCCAGTACTTC. It is translated as CSARGGLANQETQYF.

This clonotype was detected only a few times. This chain connects TRBV12-3 or TRBV12-4 to TRBJ1-2; 10 bases fit TRBD1. Trimming at V came to 2 bases and at J to 5 bases, leaving 11 bases not matched to a gene. The CDR3 is 17 residues long. The CDR3 DNA is TGTGCCAGCAGTTTAAGACAGGGGGCCGCTTACTCATATGGCTACACCTTC. Translated: CASSLRQGAAYSYGYTF.

This clonotype was recorded many times. This rearrangement joins TRBV20-1 to TRBJ1-2, with D possibly matching TRBD1 (5 bases). CDR3 length: 12 residues. Trimming left V 5 bases short and J 7 bases short, with 14 bases between. From germline, CDR1 is DFQATT and CDR2 SNEGSKA (reference sequence). DNA for the CDR3: TGCAGTGCTGGGGACCAGTTTTTTGGCTACACCTTC. It translates to CSAGDQFFGYTF.

V gene TRBV12-3 or TRBV12-4 combines with J gene TRBJ2-1; D is unclear. The CDR3 covers 16 residues. Between the trimmed V and J ends, which lost 3 bases and 3 bases, there was a span of 15 bases. In DNA, the CDR3 is TGTGCCAGCAGTTTCTGGGAAGTTAAGGGCTACAATGAGCAGTTCTTC. Protein: CASSFWEVKGYNEQFF.

This clonotype was seen ten or more times. The rearrangement joins TRBV12-3 or TRBV12-4 to TRBJ1-1; D gene unclear. The CDR3 length is 13 residues. V lost 2 bases and J 6 bases, leaving 10 bases between the germline ends. As DNA, the CDR3 is TGTGCCAGCAGTTTATTTCGGAGGGCTGAAGCTTTCTTT. Its protein product is CASSLFRRAEAFF.

This clonotype has just a few counts. The V call is TRBV12-3 or TRBV12-4, the J call TRBJ1-5; no definite D call. The CDR3 has 14 amino acids. Trimming took 5 bases from V and 5 from J, leaving 13 bases between them. The CDR3 DNA follows: TGTGCCAGCAGTCCCCGCTCGGAGGATCAGCCCCAGCATTTT. It is translated as CASSPRSEDQPQHF.

This clonotype appeared a single time. An end of the junction differs from the germline gene, which may be a read error. V gene TRBV12-3 or TRBV12-4 combines with J gene TRBJ1-4; 7 bases are a match to TRBD1. The CDR3 covers 19 residues. CDR3 nucleotide sequence: TGTACCAGCCCAACCCACAGACAGGGAGTATGGCTGGCTAATGAAAAACTGTTTTTT. Encoded protein: CTSPTHRQGVWLANEKLFF.

In its sample, this clonotype was seen a few times. V usage is TRBV4-3 and J usage is TRBJ2-1, with a weak D call TRBD2 (6 bases). Trimming stripped 1 base from V and 8 bases from J, with 18 bases between. Germline loops: CDR1 LGHNA, CDR2 YSLEER. CDR3 length equals 16 residues. The CDR3 region has the DNA TGCGCCAGCAGCCAAGTCGGGACTGGATTACAATATGAGCAGTTCTTC. It is translated as CASSQVGTGLQYEQFF.

The rearrangement joins TRBV3-1 to TRBJ1-5; no definite D call. CDR1 is LGHDT, CDR2 YNNKEL, per germline (reference sequence). Trimming took off 0 bases at V and 2 bases at J, with 11 bases between the two ends. This CDR3 spans 16 amino acids. The CDR3 sequence is CASSQDFGVGNQPQHF. CDR3 DNA: TGTGCCAGCAGCCAAGATTTCGGGGTCGGCAATCAGCCCCAGCATTTT.

This clonotype occurred once. This chain links TRBV20-1 with TRBJ1-4; perhaps TRBD1 as D (6 bases). The CDR3 consists of 12 residues. Germline lookup yields CDR1 DFQATT and CDR2 SNEGSKA (reference sequence). V was trimmed by 1 base and J by 8 bases, leaving 8 bases between them. CDR3: CSARGTGEKLFF. The CDR3, as DNA: TGCAGTGCTAGAGGAACAGGGGAAAAACTGTTTTTT.

This clonotype was recorded at least ten times. The chain has TRBV12-3 or TRBV12-4 and TRBJ1-4; unclear D gene. The germline V and J ends were trimmed by 5 bases and 8 bases, with 12 bases remaining between them. The CDR3 is made up of 13 amino acids. CDR3 DNA sequence: TGTGCCAGCAGTCCACTAGCCGGGGAAAAACTGTTTTTT. Translating it yields CASSPLAGEKLFF.

The chain couples TRBV3-1 to TRBJ1-1; D not certain. The germline V gene has CDR1 LGHDT and CDR2 YNNKEL (reference sequence). CDR3 size: 19 residues. V was pared by 7 bases and J by 4 bases, with 31 bases between. This CDR3 reads CASTQPLTDVGLWGTEAFF. In DNA, the CDR3 is TGTGCCAGCACCCAGCCTTTGACTGACGTCGGGCTATGGGGCACTGAAGCTTTCTTT.

This chain joins TRBV9 and TRBJ2-1, with D uncertain. With 4 bases removed from V and 1 base from J, the gap between germline ends came to 9 bases. The CDR3 sequence is 14 residues long. Germline lookup yields CDR1 SGDLS and CDR2 YYNGEE. CDR3 nucleotides: TGTGCCAGCAGCCCCCGCCCATCCTACAATGAGCAGTTCTTC. It specifies CASSPRPSYNEQFF.

The sample holds a few counts of this clonotype. The J gene is TRBJ2-1, the V gene TRBV10-3, with 15 bases fitting TRBD2. CDR3 length equals 15 residues. Trimming removed 4 bases from V and 8 bases from J; junction bases left unmatched: 3. Germline lookup yields CDR1 ENHRY and CDR2 SYGVKD. This CDR3 reads CAISGGLAGGDEQFF. The DNA of the CDR3 is TGTGCCATCAGTGGGGGACTAGCGGGAGGCGATGAGCAGTTCTTC.

The chain employs TRBV12-5 and TRBJ1-1; D not certain. The V end lost 0 bases, the J end lost 7 bases, and 6 bases lay between the germline ends. Germline loops: CDR1 LGHNT, CDR2 FRNRAP. The CDR3 has 12 residues. DNA for the CDR3: TGTGCTAGTGGTTTGGTATGGAATGAAGCTTTCTTT. It translates to CASGLVWNEAFF.

This clonotype appeared many times. This CDR3 is CAVSGDGTYEQYF. CDR3 in DNA: TGTGCCGTCTCAGGGGACGGAACCTACGAGCAGTACTTC. The chain links TRBV7-6 to TRBJ2-7, with a weak D call TRBD1 (6 bases). The CDR3 is made up of 13 amino acids. From germline, CDR1 is SGHVS and CDR2 FNYEAQ. V was pared by 11 bases and J by 2 bases, with 16 bases between.

There are a few counts of this clonotype. V usage is TRBV10-3 and J usage is TRBJ2-7, with D perhaps TRBD1 (6 bases). Germline loops: CDR1 ENHRY, CDR2 SYGVKD. Trimming left V 8 bases short and J 6 bases short, with 26 bases between. The CDR3 totals 16 residues. The CDR3 bases are TGTGCCATCTTTACAGGGCTTGGGGGCGGAATAGGCGAGCAGTACTTC. It specifies CAIFTGLGGGIGEQYF.

This clonotype was seen a handful of times. The chain has TRBV5-1 and TRBJ2-5, with D unclear. V was cut by 6 bases and J by 1 base, with 7 bases left in between. The CDR3 is 12 residues long. Germline loops: CDR1 SGHRS, CDR2 YFSETQ. Written as DNA, the CDR3 is TGCGCCAGCACCTATCTCCAAGAGACCCAGTACTTC. Translation: CASTYLQETQYF.

The chain recombines TRBV5-4 with TRBJ1-1; TRBD1 aligns across 10 bases. V shed 2 bases and J 3 bases; nucleotides not matched to a gene: 10. In germline, CDR1 is SGHNT, CDR2 YYREEE (reference sequence). The CDR3 spans 17 residues. CDR3 loop: CASSFETGGAFYTEAFF. The CDR3 DNA is TGTGCCAGCAGCTTCGAGACAGGGGGCGCGTTTTACACTGAAGCTTTCTTT.

The V call is TRBV6-5, the J call TRBJ2-7; D possibly corresponds to TRBD2 (5 bases). Germline V CDR1 and CDR2: MNHEY, SVGAGI. The CDR3 spans 13 residues. V dropped 2 bases and J dropped 6 bases, with 11 bases sitting between them. The CDR3, as DNA: TGTGCCAGCAGTTACGGAGAGGGTACCGAGCAGTACTTC. Translated, it gives CASSYGEGTEQYF.

This chain uses TRBV29-1 with TRBJ1-3; D is unresolved. The CDR3 consists of 14 residues. V lost 7 bases and J lost 0, with 13 bases in between. Germline V gene lookup returns CDR1 SQVTM and CDR2 ANQGSEA. The CDR3 protein is CSAARRSSGNTIYF. In DNA form, the CDR3 reads TGCAGCGCCGCCAGACGGTCCTCTGGAAACACCATATATTTT.

The chain has TRBV7-8 and TRBJ2-3; D not resolved. Trimming pared 2 bases from V and 4 bases from J, leaving 16 bases between. Germline V gene sequence: CDR1 SGHVS, CDR2 FQNEAQ. This CDR3 has 16 residues. Here the CDR3 DNA reads TGTGCCAGCAGCTTATCAGGCCCGCCCCCTTCAGATACGCAGTATTTT. It translates to CASSLSGPPPSDTQYF.

The sample holds a few counts of this clonotype. The CDR3 here is CASSYFGRGTGELFF. As DNA, the CDR3 is TGTGCCAGCAGTTACTTCGGACGAGGCACCGGGGAGCTGTTTTTT. The chain links TRBV6-5 to TRBJ2-2; D is undetermined. Germline V gene data show CDR1 as MNHEY and CDR2 as SVGAGI. This CDR3 is built from 15 residues. With 1 base removed from V and 4 bases from J, the gap between germline ends came to 10 bases.